This note documents a single TCR beta chain sequence. Its antigen is not identified. The source of the sample is a study of hypomethylating agent response in myelodysplastic syndrome. This CDR3 region has 16 residues. J was trimmed by 0 bases and V by 2 bases; bases with no gene match: 7. CDR1 and CDR2 from the germline V gene are MNHNS and SASEGT. In the source study's methods: VDJdb flagged around 1.8% of 170,000 or so unique clonotypes as previously reported viral-epitope-specific. TCRdb keeps only in-frame clones here, not all; method: immunoSEQ multiplex PCR. For V, J and clone size, that table is used; D and trimming come from the DNA. The table shows some 9,600 clones, with under 85% occurring only once. The study, taken as a whole, reports: Whether shared GLIPH2 clusters recognize novel MDS antigens was not confirmed. Only about twelve patients were analyzed in this small cohort.

The input for sequencing was bone marrow, taken before or after starting hypomethylating agent treatment for myelodysplastic syndrome (not recorded which). The chain is built from TRBV6-1 and TRBJ2-7, with TRBD2 matching over 7 bases. This TCR was recovered from a human donor with myelodysplastic syndrome. Written as DNA, the CDR3 is TGTGCCAGCAGTGAATTTGCAGCGGGGCTCTCCTACGAGCAGTACTTC. Its protein product is CASSEFAAGLSYEQYF.